The 28 T cell receptor beta chains reported below all come from one sample, sequenced in a study of blood T cell repertoires in COVID-19. Some clones are missing from TCRdb's copy, which holds only in-frame ones; the method was immunoSEQ multiplex PCR. The sample contains fewer than 200,000 clones, 84% of which appear only once. Sample: peripheral blood. The receptors come from a man aged 40-55 years who had recovered from COVID-19.

At least ten counts were recorded for this clone. J is TRBJ2-7 and V is TRBV29-1; D remains ambiguous. Germline V gene sequence: CDR1 SQVTM, CDR2 ANQGSEA. The V end lost 4 bases, the J end lost 0 bases, and 10 bases lay between the germline ends. The CDR3 is 13 residues long. The CDR3 protein is CSVVQVSSYEQYF. CDR3 DNA sequence: TGCAGCGTTGTTCAGGTTAGCTCCTACGAGCAGTACTTC.

The chain couples TRBV6-5 to TRBJ2-7, with TRBD1 matching over 7 bases. V lost 3 bases, J lost 2 bases, and 7 bases stayed unmatched. The length of the CDR3 is 15 residues. Germline values: CDR1 MNHEY, CDR2 SVGAGI. The CDR3 protein is CASSYSARGTYEQYF. The DNA of the CDR3 is TGTGCCAGCAGTTATTCGGCCAGGGGGACCTACGAGCAGTACTTC.

The chain recombines TRBV29-1 with TRBJ2-5, with TRBD2 matching 7 bases. The germline V gene encodes CDR1 SQVTM and CDR2 ANQGSEA. V dropped 3 bases and J dropped 7; count of bases not matched to a gene: 2. The CDR3 covers 11 residues. The CDR3 loop reads CSVDREGTQYF. CDR3 sequence (DNA): TGCAGCGTTGACAGGGAGGGGACCCAGTACTTC.

The rearrangement uses TRBV7-2 and TRBJ2-3, with a tentative D call TRBD2 (6 bases). Germline CDR1 is SGHTA and CDR2 is FQGNSA. The CDR3 extends over 14 amino acids. The germline V and J ends were trimmed by 3 bases and 2 bases, with 9 bases remaining between them. The CDR3 region is CASSFGGTTDTQYF. CDR3 nucleotides: TGTGCCAGCAGCTTCGGCGGGACCACAGATACGCAGTATTTT.

V and J are TRBV4-1 and TRBJ1-2, with D tentatively TRBD1 (5 bases). Germline V gene sequence: CDR1 MGHRA, CDR2 YSYEKL. Trimming pared 1 base from V and 2 bases from J, leaving 11 bases between. The CDR3 spans 15 residues. CDR3 region: CASSQVGAGNYGYTF. The CDR3 DNA is TGCGCCAGCAGCCAAGTAGGGGCAGGCAACTATGGCTACACCTTC.

V and J are TRBV7-2 and TRBJ2-3, with D perhaps TRBD1 (5 bases). CDR3 length equals 13 residues. V was clipped by 5 bases and J by 2 bases, with 8 bases between them. Looked up from germline, CDR1 is SGHTA and CDR2 is FQGNSA. The CDR3 DNA follows: TGTGCCAGCAGCCAGGACATCACAGATACGCAGTATTTT. This gives the protein CASSQDITDTQYF. The variable domain in full, completed from reference TRBV7-2 and TRBJ2-3, reads GAGVSQSPSNKVTEKGKDVELRCDPISGHTALYWYRQSLGQGLEFLIYFQGNSAPDKSGLPSDRFSAERTGGSVSTLTIQRTQQEDSAVYLCASSQDITDTQYFGPGTRLTVL.

This clone was picked up one time. The chain combines TRBV2 with TRBJ2-2, with 9 bases lining up with TRBD2. CDR1 and CDR2 from the germline V gene are SNHLY and FYNNEI. The CDR3 length is 13 residues. The V and J ends lost 8 bases and 4 bases, in that order; junction bases with no gene match: 2. The CDR3 nucleotides read TGTGCCAGCCTTAGCGGGGGCACCGGGGAGCTGTTTTTT. Its translation: CASLSGGTGELFF.

The rearrangement links TRBV2 to TRBJ2-4; TRBD1 matches 8 bases. This CDR3 has 15 residues. The germline V gene encodes CDR1 SNHLY and CDR2 FYNNEI. V lost 4 bases, J lost 8 bases, and 10 bases stayed unmatched. The CDR3, as DNA: TGTGCCAGCAGTGGCGAACAGGACAGGGCGGACATTCAGTACTTC. It codes for CASSGEQDRADIQYF.

The rearrangement links TRBV10-3 to TRBJ2-2; 12 bases match TRBD2. The CDR3 extends over 15 amino acids. The trim removed 4 bases at V and 5 bases at J, leaving 2 bases unmatched. CDR1 is ENHRY, CDR2 SYGVKD, per germline. The CDR3: CAISATSGRTGELFF. The CDR3 DNA is TGTGCCATCAGTGCGACTAGCGGGAGAACCGGGGAGCTGTTTTTT.

This rearrangement joins TRBV9 to TRBJ1-2; D ambiguous. The V end was cut by 6 bases, the J end by 3 bases, with 18 bases between. The CDR3 runs to 15 residues. Germline V gives CDR1 SGDLS, CDR2 YYNGEE. This CDR3 reads CASTPGMEDDYGYTF. As DNA, the CDR3 is TGTGCCAGCACCCCGGGTATGGAGGACGACTATGGCTACACCTTC.

This chain joins TRBV6-5 and TRBJ2-3; D ambiguous. The CDR3 consists of 13 residues. The ends were cut back, 2 bases at V and 2 bases at J, with 5 bases in the middle. Germline V CDR1 and CDR2: MNHEY, SVGAGI. CDR3 bases: TGTGCCAGCAGTTACGTCGTCACAGATACGCAGTATTTT. It yields the protein CASSYVVTDTQYF.

The chain combines TRBV7-9 with TRBJ2-5; 7 nucleotides agree with TRBD2. Germline assignment: CDR1 SEHNR and CDR2 FQNEAQ (reference sequence). V was clipped by 5 bases and J by 1 base; unmatched bases: 10. The CDR3 runs to 16 residues. CDR3 in amino acids: CASSPLRGSLQETQYF. The DNA for the CDR3 is TGTGCCAGCAGCCCTTTGCGGGGGAGTCTCCAAGAGACCCAGTACTTC. Together with reference TRBV7-9 and TRBJ2-5, the CDR3 gives the full variable domain: DTGVSQNPRHKITKRGQNVTFRCDPISEHNRLYWYRQTLGQGPEFLTYFQNEAQLEKSRLLSDRFSAERPKGSFSTLEIQRTEQGDSAMYLCASSPLRGSLQETQYFGPGTRLLVL.

This chain connects TRBV5-1 to TRBJ1-1; D gene uncertain. Germline V CDR1 and CDR2: SGHRS, YFSETQ. CDR3 size: 13 residues. V was shortened by 4 bases and J by 6 bases, with 13 bases between the two germline ends. DNA of the CDR3: TGCGCCAGCAGCCGGACTGACTTGCCTGAAGCTTTCTTT. Protein: CASSRTDLPEAFF.

The genes are TRBV7-3 and TRBJ1-2, with 7 bases that match TRBD1. CDR1 is SGHTA and CDR2 is FQGTGA in the germline V gene. The V and J ends lost 4 bases and 4 bases, in that order; junction bases with no gene match: 15. The CDR3 has 17 residues. CDR3 sequence (DNA): TGTGCCAGCAGCTCCCTGGACAGGAGAAAGCTGGGCTATGGCTACACCTTC. This sequence encodes CASSSLDRRKLGYGYTF.

Only one count was recorded for this clone. This rearrangement joins TRBV5-1 to TRBJ1-1; 11 nucleotides line up with TRBD1. Germline CDR1 reads SGHRS; CDR2 reads YFSETQ. The CDR3 runs 15 residues. Trimming cost V 4 bases and J 1 base; bases outside gene matches: 3. CDR3 loop: CASSPGTGGNTEAFF. CDR3 nucleotides: TGCGCCAGCAGCCCGGGGACAGGGGGGAACACTGAAGCTTTCTTT.

The chain employs TRBV9 and TRBJ2-5; 11 bases map to TRBD2. With 4 bases clipped from V and 3 bases from J, the junction kept 11 bases outside the gene matches. CDR1 is SGDLS and CDR2 is YYNGEE in the germline V gene. This CDR3 region has 17 residues. The CDR3 DNA follows: TGTGCCAGCAGCCCGGACGGGCTAGCGGGGGGAAAAGAGACCCAGTACTTC. Translation gives CASSPDGLAGGKETQYF.

CDR3: CASSTGTFTSGANVLTF. Here the CDR3 DNA reads TGTGCCAGCAGCACCGGGACATTTACTTCTGGGGCCAACGTCCTGACTTTC. V usage is TRBV5-8 and J usage is TRBJ2-6; weak D call: TRBD1 (6 bases). Trimming stripped 4 bases from V and 1 base from J, with 15 bases between. This CDR3 comprises 17 residues. Germline CDR1 reads SGHTS; CDR2 reads YDEGEE.

This sequence joins TRBV4-2 and TRBJ2-1; 8 bases align to TRBD1. Germline V lookup: CDR1 LGHNA, CDR2 YNFKEQ. Trimming at V came to 0 bases and at J to 3 bases, leaving 4 bases not matched to a gene. The CDR3 length is 16 residues. CDR3 bases: TGTGCCAGCAGCCAAGATGGAGGACAGGGCTACAATGAGCAGTTCTTC. This codes for CASSQDGGQGYNEQFF.

This clone has just one count. V usage is TRBV9 and J usage is TRBJ2-2, with D tentatively TRBD2 (6 bases). Germline lookup yields CDR1 SGDLS and CDR2 YYNGEE. The length of the CDR3 is 13 residues. V lost 0 bases and J 7 bases, leaving 7 bases between the germline ends. The CDR3 protein is CASSVGRGGELFF. In nucleotides, the CDR3 is TGTGCCAGCAGCGTAGGGAGGGGCGGGGAGCTGTTTTTT.

The chain combines TRBV11-3 with TRBJ2-2, with D unclear. V lost 9 bases, J lost 3 bases, and 11 bases lay in between. The CDR3 has 13 residues. Germline loops: CDR1 SGHNT, CDR2 YENEEA. The chain's CDR3 is CASSWSDTGELFF. The CDR3 DNA reads as TGTGCCAGTTCCTGGTCGGACACCGGGGAGCTGTTTTTT.

The chain carries TRBV10-3 and TRBJ2-3; TRBD1 aligns across 8 bases. With V trimmed by 10 bases and J by 5 bases, 11 bases remained unmatched. Germline V gene sequence: CDR1 ENHRY, CDR2 SYGVKD. The CDR3 spans 14 residues. CDR3 DNA: TGTGCCAGCGCCCCAGGGGGCCGGGAAGATACGCAGTATTTT. The encoded protein is CASAPGGREDTQYF.

This clone occurred once. The rearrangement links TRBV9 to TRBJ2-5; D possibly corresponds to TRBD1 (5 bases). Germline V CDR1 and CDR2: SGDLS, YYNGEE. V shed 0 bases and J shed 5 bases, with 17 bases lying between them. CDR3 length: 16 amino acids. The DNA of the CDR3 is TGTGCCAGCAGCGTAGAGGGGCAGTCTTCCTTGGAGACCCAGTACTTC. It translates to CASSVEGQSSLETQYF.

The rearrangement uses TRBV4-1 and TRBJ1-5, with 7 bases fitting TRBD1. Germline V lookup: CDR1 MGHRA, CDR2 YSYEKL. The CDR3 loop spans 13 amino acids. The J segment lost 2 bases and the V segment lost 9 bases, leaving 4 bases of the junction unmatched. The CDR3 region has the DNA TGCGCCAGTTCCGACAGGGGCAATCAGCCCCAGCATTTT. Its protein is CASSDRGNQPQHF.

J is TRBJ2-1 and V is TRBV3-1 (or the pseudogene TRBV3-2); TRBD1 might be the D (5 bases). Trimming removed 4 bases at V and 6 bases at J, with 10 bases between. Germline assignment: CDR1 LGHDT and CDR2 YNNKEL (reference sequence). CDR3 length: 13 residues. For the CDR3, the DNA is TGTGCCAGCAGCCTGAATAGGGGCAATGAGCAGTTCTTC. Amino acid sequence: CASSLNRGNEQFF.

A single count supports this clone. The chain carries TRBV6-1 and TRBJ2-2; 7 bases are shared with TRBD1. CDR3 length: 16 residues. The V and J ends lost 4 bases and 0 bases, in that order; junction bases with no gene match: 5. Germline-derived CDR1 and CDR2 are MNHNS and SASEGT. The CDR3 loop reads CASSARQGANTGELFF. The CDR3 DNA reads as TGTGCCAGCAGTGCCAGACAGGGCGCGAACACCGGGGAGCTGTTTTTT.

This sequence joins TRBV10-3 and TRBJ2-7; D ambiguous. The CDR3 consists of 12 residues. Germline CDR1 reads ENHRY; CDR2 reads SYGVKD. The V end was cut by 8 bases, the J end by 3 bases, with 11 bases between. The CDR3 protein is CAIGRRSYEQYF. In DNA, the CDR3 is TGTGCCATCGGTAGACGGAGCTACGAGCAGTACTTC.

V gene TRBV6-2 or TRBV6-3 combines with J gene TRBJ2-7; 7 bases are a match to TRBD1. The CDR3 length is 15 residues. Germline V CDR1 and CDR2: MNHEY, SVGEGT. V dropped 4 bases and J dropped 3; count of bases not matched to a gene: 9. CDR3 sequence: CASSLPWDSVYEQYF. The CDR3 region has the DNA TGTGCCAGCAGTTTGCCATGGGACAGCGTCTACGAGCAGTACTTC.

The J gene is TRBJ2-3, the V gene TRBV4-3; no definite D call. Trimming took off 1 base at V and 2 bases at J, with 13 bases between the two ends. From germline, CDR1 is LGHNA and CDR2 YSLEER. The CDR3 loop spans 16 amino acids. For the CDR3, the DNA is TGCGCCAGCAGCCAAGCCCCTGCCAGCGACACAGATACGCAGTATTTT. As protein: CASSQAPASDTDTQYF.